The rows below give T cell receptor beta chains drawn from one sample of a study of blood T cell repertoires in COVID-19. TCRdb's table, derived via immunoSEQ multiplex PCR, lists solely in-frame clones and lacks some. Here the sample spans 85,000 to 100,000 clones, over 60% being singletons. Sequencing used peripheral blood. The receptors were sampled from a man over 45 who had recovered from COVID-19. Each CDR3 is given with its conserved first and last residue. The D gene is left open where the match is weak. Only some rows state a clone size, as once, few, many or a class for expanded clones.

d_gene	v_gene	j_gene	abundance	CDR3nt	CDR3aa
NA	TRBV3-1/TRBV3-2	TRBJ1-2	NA	TGTGCCAGCAGCCTTCAGGGGCTCGTCTATGGCTACACCTTC	CASSLQGLVYGYTF
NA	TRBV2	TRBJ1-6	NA	TGTGCCAGCAGGGAACAGGGCGCTGGGTCACCCCTCCACTTT	CASREQGAGSPLHF
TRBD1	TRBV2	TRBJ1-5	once	TGTGCCAGCAGCCTTGACAGGGGTAGCAATCAGCCCCAGCATTTT	CASSLDRGSNQPQHF
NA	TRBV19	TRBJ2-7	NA	TGTGCCAGTAGTCCGACAGGTTCCTACGAGCAGTACTTC	CASSPTGSYEQYF
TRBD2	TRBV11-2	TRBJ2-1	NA	TGTGCCAGCAGCACAGTACCCGGGACTAGCGGATACAATGAGCAGTTCTTC	CASSTVPGTSGYNEQFF
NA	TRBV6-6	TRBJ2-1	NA	TGTGCCAGCAGTCCTCCTAGGGGGATTGAGCAGTTCTTC	CASSPPRGIEQFF
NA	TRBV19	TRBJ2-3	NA	TGTGCCAGTAGAGTGGCCAGGGAGGTACCGTTTACTAGCACAGATACGCAGTATTTT	CASRVAREVPFTSTDTQYF
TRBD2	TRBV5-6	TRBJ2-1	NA	TGTGCCAGCAGCTTGTTTTCGGGACTAGAAAATGAGCAGTTCTTC	CASSLFSGLENEQFF
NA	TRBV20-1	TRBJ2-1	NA	TGCAGTGCTAGTCCGACTAGCTCCTACAATGAGCAGTTCTTC	CSASPTSSYNEQFF
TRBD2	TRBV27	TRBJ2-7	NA	TGTGCCAGCAGTCCAACTAGCGGGAGGACGTACGAGCAGTACTTC	CASSPTSGRTYEQYF
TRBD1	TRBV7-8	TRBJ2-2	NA	TGTGCCAGCAGCTATGACAGGGTCGGGGAGCTGTTTTTT	CASSYDRVGELFF
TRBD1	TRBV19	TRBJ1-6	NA	TGTGCCAGTAGTATTGTTGGGACAGGGGTATCACCCCTCCACTTT	CASSIVGTGVSPLHF
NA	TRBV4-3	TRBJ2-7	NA	TGCGCCAGCAGCCAAGGGGCCGATTCCTTCTACGAGCAGTACTTC	CASSQGADSFYEQYF
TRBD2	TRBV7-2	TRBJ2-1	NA	TGTGCCAGCAGCTTAGTAGGAGGGACTAGCGGGCCCAATGAGCAGTTCTTC	CASSLVGGTSGPNEQFF
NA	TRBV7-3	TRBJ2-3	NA	TGTGCCAGCAGCCCCGGGATAAGTGGTACAGATACGCAGTATTTT	CASSPGISGTDTQYF
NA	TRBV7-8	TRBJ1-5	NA	TGTGCCAGCAGCGTAGATTTGGGCCAGCCCCAGCATTTT	CASSVDLGQPQHF
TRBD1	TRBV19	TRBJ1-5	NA	TGTGCCAGTAGTACTCGACTGGACAGGGGGCGAAATCAGCCCCAGCATTTT	CASSTRLDRGRNQPQHF
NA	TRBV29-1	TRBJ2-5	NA	TGCAGCGTCTTGGAGGGCCCTGGGACCCAGTACTTC	CSVLEGPGTQYF
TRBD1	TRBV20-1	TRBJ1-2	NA	TGCAGTGCTAGTCCAGAGGACAGGGAGGATGGCTACACCTTC	CSASPEDREDGYTF
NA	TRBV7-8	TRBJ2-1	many	TGTGCCAGCAGCTCGAGACAGAACCCCGTGGGTGAGCAGTTCTTC	CASSSRQNPVGEQFF
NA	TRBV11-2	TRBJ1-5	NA	TGTGCCAGCAGCTTAGACAGGGCACGGACTCAGCCCCAGCATTTT	CASSLDRARTQPQHF
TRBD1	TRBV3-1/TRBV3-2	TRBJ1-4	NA	TGTGCCAGCAGCCAGACAGGGAAAAATGAAAAACTGTTTTTT	CASSQTGKNEKLFF
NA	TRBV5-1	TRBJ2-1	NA	TGCGCCAGCAGCTTATTCCCGACAGGACTCTCCTACAATGAGCAGTTCTTC	CASSLFPTGLSYNEQFF
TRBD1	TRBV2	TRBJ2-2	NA	TGTGCCAGCAGGGCCGGGACAGCCAACACCGGGGAGCTGTTTTTT	CASRAGTANTGELFF
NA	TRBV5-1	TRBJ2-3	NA	TGCGCCAGCAGCTTGAATCTAGACTCTCGCACAGATACGCAGTATTTT	CASSLNLDSRTDTQYF
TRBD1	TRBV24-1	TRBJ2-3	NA	TGTGCCACCAGTGATCCGGGACAGGGAGCAGATACGCAGTATTTT	CATSDPGQGADTQYF
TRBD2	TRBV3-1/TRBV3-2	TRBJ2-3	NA	TGTGCCAGCAGCCAAGAAACCAGCGGGAGCGCAGATACGCAGTATTTT	CASSQETSGSADTQYF
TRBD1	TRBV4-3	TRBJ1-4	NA	TGCGCCAGCAGCTTGGGCACAGGGGTTACCAATGAAAAACTGTTTTTT	CASSLGTGVTNEKLFF
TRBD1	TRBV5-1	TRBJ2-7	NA	TGCGCCAGCAGCTCCTGGGACAGGAATTACGAGCAGTACTTC	CASSSWDRNYEQYF
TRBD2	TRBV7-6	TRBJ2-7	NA	TGTGCCAGCAGTACCTGGCGGGGGGGCTACGAGCAGTACTTC	CASSTWRGGYEQYF
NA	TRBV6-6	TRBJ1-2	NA	TGTGCCAGCAGCTCAATGACCGGGGGGGGTACCTTC	CASSSMTGGGTF
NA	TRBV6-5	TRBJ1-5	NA	TGTGCCAGCAGTTACTCGAACCAGGGTAACCAGCCCCAGCATTTT	CASSYSNQGNQPQHF
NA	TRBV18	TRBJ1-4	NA	TGTGCCAGCTCACCCTTAGGCGGCGGACTTAATGAAAAACTGTTTTTT	CASSPLGGGLNEKLFF
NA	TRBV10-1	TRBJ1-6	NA	TGCGCCAGCCCTGGGGAGCCCCTCCACTTT	CASPGEPLHF
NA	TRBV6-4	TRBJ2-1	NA	TGTGCCAGCTCTCAGGGCGGGGAACTAAACAATGAGCAGTTCTTC	CASSQGGELNNEQFF
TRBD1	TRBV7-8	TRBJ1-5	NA	TGTGCCAGCAGCTACGGACAGGTCTTAAATCAGCCCCAGCATTTT	CASSYGQVLNQPQHF
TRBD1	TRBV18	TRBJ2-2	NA	TGTGCCAGCTCAGGGAAGAGCAGGGGGCATGACACCGGGGAGCTGTTTTTT	CASSGKSRGHDTGELFF
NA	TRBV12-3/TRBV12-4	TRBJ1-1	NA	TGTGCCAGCAGGCGGTGGAACACTGAAGCTTTCTTT	CASRRWNTEAFF
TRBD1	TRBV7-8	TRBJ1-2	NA	TGTGCCAGCAGCTTAGCGCTACACAGGGGTGAAGGCTACACCTTC	CASSLALHRGEGYTF
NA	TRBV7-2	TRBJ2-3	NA	TGTGCCAGCAGCTTAGTCGGTAGCGGATATACGCAGTATTTT	CASSLVGSGYTQYF
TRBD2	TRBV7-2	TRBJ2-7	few	TGTGCCAGCAGCTTTTCGGGACTAGTCTACGAGCAGTACTTC	CASSFSGLVYEQYF
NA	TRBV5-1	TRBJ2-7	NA	TGCGCCAGCAGCTTGGTCCCAGGGCCCCCTGAAGTCCGTGAGCAGTACTTC	CASSLVPGPPEVREQYF
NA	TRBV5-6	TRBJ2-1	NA	TGTGCCAGCAGCTTGGTCGCCGGTTACAATGAGCAGTTCTTC	CASSLVAGYNEQFF
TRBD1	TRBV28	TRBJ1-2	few	TGTGCCAGCAGTCCATCGGACAGGGCAAGTGGCTACACCTTC	CASSPSDRASGYTF
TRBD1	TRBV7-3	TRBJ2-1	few	TGTGCCAGCAGCTTAATGAGGACAGGGAGCGGAAATGAGCAGTTCTTC	CASSLMRTGSGNEQFF
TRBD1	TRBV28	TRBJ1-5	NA	TGTGCCAGCAGTCGTGGACAGGGGAGTTGGCAGCCCCAGCATTTT	CASSRGQGSWQPQHF
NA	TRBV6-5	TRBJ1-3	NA	TGTGCCAGCAGTTACTCCTTCAGCTCTGGAAACACCATATATTTT	CASSYSFSSGNTIYF
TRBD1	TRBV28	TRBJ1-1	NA	TGTGCCAGCACCGAAATCAGGGGGCTCAGCACTGAAGCTTTCTTT	CASTEIRGLSTEAFF
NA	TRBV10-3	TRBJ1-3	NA	TGTGCCATCAGTTCTGGCGGGGCATCTGGAAACACCATATATTTT	CAISSGGASGNTIYF
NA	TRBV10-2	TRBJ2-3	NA	TGCGCCAGCAGACCGGGACTCCTAAAAGCAGATACGCAGTATTTT	CASRPGLLKADTQYF
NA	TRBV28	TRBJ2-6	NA	TGTGCCAGCAGTTTAGGGGGGAGTGGGGCCAACGTCCTGACTTTC	CASSLGGSGANVLTF
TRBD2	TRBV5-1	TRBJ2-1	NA	TGCGCCAGCAGCTTCGGGGGGGCTGGGAGTGAGCAGTTCTTC	CASSFGGAGSEQFF
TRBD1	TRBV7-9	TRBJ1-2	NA	TGTGCCAGCAGCCACCTCGGGGGACAGGGACAATCCTATGGCTACACCTTC	CASSHLGGQGQSYGYTF